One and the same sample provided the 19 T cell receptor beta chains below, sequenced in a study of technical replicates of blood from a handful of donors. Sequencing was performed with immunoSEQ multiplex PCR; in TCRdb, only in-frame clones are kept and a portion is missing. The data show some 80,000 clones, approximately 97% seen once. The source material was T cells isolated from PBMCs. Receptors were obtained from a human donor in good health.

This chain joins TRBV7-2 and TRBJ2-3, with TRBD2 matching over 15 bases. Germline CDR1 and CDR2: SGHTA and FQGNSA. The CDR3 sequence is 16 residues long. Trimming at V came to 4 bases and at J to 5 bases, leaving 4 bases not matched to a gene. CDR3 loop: CASSSRTSGRVDTQYF. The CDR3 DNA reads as TGTGCCAGCAGCTCAAGGACTAGCGGGAGGGTAGATACGCAGTATTTT.

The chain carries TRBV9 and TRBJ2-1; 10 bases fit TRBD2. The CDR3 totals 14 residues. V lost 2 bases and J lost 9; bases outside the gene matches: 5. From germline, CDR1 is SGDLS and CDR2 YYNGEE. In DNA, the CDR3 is TGTGCCAGCAGCGTCTCGGGACTAGCGCCTGAGCAGTTCTTC. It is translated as CASSVSGLAPEQFF.

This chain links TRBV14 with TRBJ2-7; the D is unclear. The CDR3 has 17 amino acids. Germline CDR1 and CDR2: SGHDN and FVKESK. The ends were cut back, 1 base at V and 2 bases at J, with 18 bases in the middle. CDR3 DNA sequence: TGTGCCAGCAGCCAAGTTTATGGAACCCGAGGCCCCTACGAGCAGTACTTC. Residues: CASSQVYGTRGPYEQYF. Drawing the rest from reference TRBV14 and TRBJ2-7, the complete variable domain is EAGVTQFPSHSVIEKGQTVTLRCDPISGHDNLYWYRRVMGKEIKFLLHFVKESKQDESGMPNNRFLAERTGGTYSTLKVQPAELEDSGVYFCASSQVYGTRGPYEQYFGPGTRLTVT.

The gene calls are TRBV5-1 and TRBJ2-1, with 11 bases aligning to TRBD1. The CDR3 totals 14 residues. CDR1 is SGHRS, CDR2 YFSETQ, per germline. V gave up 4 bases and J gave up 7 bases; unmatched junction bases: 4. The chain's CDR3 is CASSLGTGGNEQFF. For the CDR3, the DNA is TGCGCCAGCAGCCTAGGGACAGGGGGGAATGAGCAGTTCTTC.

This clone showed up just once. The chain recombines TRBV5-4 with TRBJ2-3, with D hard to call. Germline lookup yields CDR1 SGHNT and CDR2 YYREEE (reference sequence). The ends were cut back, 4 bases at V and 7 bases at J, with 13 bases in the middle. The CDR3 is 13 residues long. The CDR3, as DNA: TGTGCCAGCAGCCAACATGCCCCAAATACGCAGTATTTT. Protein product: CASSQHAPNTQYF. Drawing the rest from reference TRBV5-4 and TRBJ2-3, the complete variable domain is ETGVTQSPTHLIKTRGQQVTLRCSSQSGHNTVSWYQQALGQGPQFIFQYYREEENGRGNFPPRFSGLQFPNYSSELNVNALELDDSALYLCASSQHAPNTQYFGPGTRLTVL.

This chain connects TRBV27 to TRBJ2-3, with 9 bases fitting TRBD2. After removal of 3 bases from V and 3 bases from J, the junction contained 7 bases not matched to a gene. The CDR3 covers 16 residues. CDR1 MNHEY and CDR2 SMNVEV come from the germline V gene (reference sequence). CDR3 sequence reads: CASSLLAGQSTDTQYF. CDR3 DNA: TGTGCCAGCAGTTTGCTAGCGGGACAGAGTACAGATACGCAGTATTTT.

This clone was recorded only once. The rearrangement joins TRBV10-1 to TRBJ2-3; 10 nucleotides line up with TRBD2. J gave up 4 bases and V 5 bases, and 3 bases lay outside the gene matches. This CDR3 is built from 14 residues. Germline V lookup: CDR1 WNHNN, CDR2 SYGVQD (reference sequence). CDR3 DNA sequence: TGCGCCAGCAGTCCTAGCGGGAGTCCAGATACGCAGTATTTT. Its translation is CASSPSGSPDTQYF.

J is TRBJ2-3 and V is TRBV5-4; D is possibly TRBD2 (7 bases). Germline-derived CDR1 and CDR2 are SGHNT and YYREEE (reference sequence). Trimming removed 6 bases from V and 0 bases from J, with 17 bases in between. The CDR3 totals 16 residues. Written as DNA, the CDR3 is TGTGCCAGCACCCGGGGGGCGGCGGGTAGCACAGATACGCAGTATTTT. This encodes CASTRGAAGSTDTQYF.

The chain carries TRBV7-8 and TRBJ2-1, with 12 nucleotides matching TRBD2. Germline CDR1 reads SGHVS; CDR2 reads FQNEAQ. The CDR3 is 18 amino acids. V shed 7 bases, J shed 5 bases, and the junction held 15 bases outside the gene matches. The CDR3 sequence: CASNTSPTSGRLDNEQFF. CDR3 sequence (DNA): TGTGCCAGCAACACTAGTCCGACTAGCGGGAGATTAGACAATGAGCAGTTCTTC.

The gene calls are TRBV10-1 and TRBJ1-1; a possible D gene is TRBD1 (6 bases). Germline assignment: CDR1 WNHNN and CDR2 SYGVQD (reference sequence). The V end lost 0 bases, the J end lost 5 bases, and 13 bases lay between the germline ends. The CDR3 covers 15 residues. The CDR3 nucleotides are TGCGCCAGCAGTGAGTCGACAGGCTGGAGGACTGAAGCTTTCTTT. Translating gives CASSESTGWRTEAFF.

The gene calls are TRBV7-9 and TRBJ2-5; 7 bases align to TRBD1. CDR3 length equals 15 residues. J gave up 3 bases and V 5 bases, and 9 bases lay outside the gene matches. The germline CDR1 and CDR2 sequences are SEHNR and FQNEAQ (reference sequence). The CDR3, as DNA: TGTGCCAGCAGCCTGGGACAGCCCTGGAAAGAGACCCAGTACTTC. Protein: CASSLGQPWKETQYF.

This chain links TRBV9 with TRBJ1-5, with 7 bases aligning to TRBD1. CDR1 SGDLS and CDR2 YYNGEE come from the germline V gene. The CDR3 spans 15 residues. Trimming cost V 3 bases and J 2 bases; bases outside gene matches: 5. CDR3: CASSATGWGNQPQHF. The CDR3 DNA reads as TGTGCCAGCAGCGCGACAGGGTGGGGCAATCAGCCCCAGCATTTT.

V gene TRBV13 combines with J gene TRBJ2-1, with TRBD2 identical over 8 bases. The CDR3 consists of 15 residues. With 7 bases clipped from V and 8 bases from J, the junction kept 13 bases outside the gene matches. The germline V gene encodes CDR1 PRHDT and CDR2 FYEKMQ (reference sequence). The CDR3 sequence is CASTPRGGLWDEQFF. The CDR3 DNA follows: TGTGCCAGCACGCCCCGGGGGGGGCTGTGGGATGAGCAGTTCTTC.

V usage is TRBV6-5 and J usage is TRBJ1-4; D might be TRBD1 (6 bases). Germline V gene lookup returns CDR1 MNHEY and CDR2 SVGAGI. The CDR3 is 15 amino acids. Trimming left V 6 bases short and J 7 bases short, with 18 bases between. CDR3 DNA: TGTGCCAGCAGGCCTGCGGGGGGCCTTCTTGAAAAACTGTTTTTT. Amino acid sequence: CASRPAGGLLEKLFF.

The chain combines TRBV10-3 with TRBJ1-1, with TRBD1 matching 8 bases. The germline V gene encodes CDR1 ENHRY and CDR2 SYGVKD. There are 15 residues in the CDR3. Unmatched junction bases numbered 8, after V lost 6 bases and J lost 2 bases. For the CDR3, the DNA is TGTGCCATCAGGGACAGGGACAGCCTAAACACTGAAGCTTTCTTT. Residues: CAIRDRDSLNTEAFF.

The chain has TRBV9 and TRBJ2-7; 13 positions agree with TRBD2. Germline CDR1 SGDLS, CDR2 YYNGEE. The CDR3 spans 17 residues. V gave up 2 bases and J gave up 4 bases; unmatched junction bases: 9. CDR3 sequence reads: CASSVGLAGEGSYEQYF. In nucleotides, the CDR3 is TGTGCCAGCAGCGTCGGACTAGCGGGAGAGGGTTCGTACGAGCAGTACTTC. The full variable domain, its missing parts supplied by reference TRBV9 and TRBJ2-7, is DSGVTQTPKHLITATGQRVTLRCSPRSGDLSVYWYQQSLDQGLQFLIQYYNGEERAKGNILERFSAQQFPDLHSELNLSSLELGDSALYFCASSVGLAGEGSYEQYFGPGTRLTVT.

The CDR3 nucleotides read TGTGCCAGCAGCTACAACGTTGCGGCAAACTATGGCTACACCTTC. It codes for CASSYNVAANYGYTF. This sequence joins TRBV2 and TRBJ1-2; no clear D. Looked up from germline, CDR1 is SNHLY and CDR2 is FYNNEI. The V end lost 6 bases, the J end lost 2 bases, and 16 bases lay between the germline ends. The CDR3 consists of 15 residues.

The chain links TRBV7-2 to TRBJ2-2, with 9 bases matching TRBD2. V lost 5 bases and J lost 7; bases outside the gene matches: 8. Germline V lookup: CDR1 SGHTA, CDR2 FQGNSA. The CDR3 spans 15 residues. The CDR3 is CASSERGANVGELFF. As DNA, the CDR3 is TGTGCCAGCAGCGAGCGGGGGGCCAACGTCGGGGAGCTGTTTTTT. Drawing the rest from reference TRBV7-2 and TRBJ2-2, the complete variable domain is GAGVSQSPSNKVTEKGKDVELRCDPISGHTALYWYRQSLGQGLEFLIYFQGNSAPDKSGLPSDRFSAERTGGSVSTLTIQRTQQEDSAVYLCASSERGANVGELFFGEGSRLTVL.

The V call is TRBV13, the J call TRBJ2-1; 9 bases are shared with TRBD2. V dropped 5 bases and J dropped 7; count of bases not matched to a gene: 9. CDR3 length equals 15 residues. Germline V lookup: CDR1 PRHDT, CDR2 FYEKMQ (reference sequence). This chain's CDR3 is CASSPRGAGGNEQFF. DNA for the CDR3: TGTGCCAGCAGCCCTCGGGGGGCGGGGGGGAATGAGCAGTTCTTC.